This note documents a single T cell receptor beta chain sequence. One base away lies a much larger clone, so this may be a sequencing read error. Genomic DNA of each subset was evenly split across several immunoSEQ plates. Per the study methods: Filtering differed since immunoSEQ provided only junctions, with no quality scores. The repertoire was sequenced with immunoSEQ multiplex PCR; TCRdb's copy has only in-frame clones and lacks some. V and J calls and clone size follow that table, whereas D and trimming were derived from the DNA. The table has about 660,000 clones, roughly 70% seen once. These data belong to a study of shared clonotypes between healthy human individuals. The sequence was obtained from a woman aged 25 to 39 in good health. The material sequenced was memory CD4+ T cells sorted from blood. The subset here: CD45RA-negative fraction.

CDR3 bases: TGTGCCAGCAGCTTTGGGAATCAGCCCCAGCATTTT. Amino acid sequence: CASSFGNQPQHF. This chain connects TRBV11-3 to TRBJ1-5; D remains unclear. V lost 3 bases to trimming and J lost 4 bases, with 4 bases between them. Looked up from germline, CDR1 is SGHNT and CDR2 is YENEEA. The CDR3 runs to 12 residues.